Listed below are T cell receptor beta chains from one sample, sequenced in a study of shared clonotypes between healthy human individuals. Clones were sequenced by immunoSEQ multiplex PCR, and TCRdb holds only the in-frame ones, with some missing. This table holds around 1,900,000 clones, about 93% found once. Sequencing was performed on naive CD8+ T cells from PBMCs. The receptor source for this set is a man in his late teens or twenties in good health. Some clones in this sample may be carry-over from other donors' samples. Both conserved end residues are part of each CDR3. A D gene is named only where the DNA matches it firmly. Clone size is not always given. Where it is, it says once, few, many or a class for expanded clones.

V,size,length,J,D,CDR3,DNA
TRBV4-1,NA,16,TRBJ1-4,NA,CASSPQTGPTNEKLFF,TGCGCCAGCAGCCCGCAAACAGGGCCCACTAATGAAAAACTGTTTTTT
TRBV4-1,NA,16,TRBJ2-2,TRBD2,CASSLRLAGGSGELFF,TGCGCCAGCAGCTTGCGACTAGCGGGAGGTTCCGGGGAGCTGTTTTTT
TRBV27,NA,14,TRBJ1-5,NA,CASSLTAGNQPQHF,TGTGCCAGCAGTTTAACGGCAGGGAATCAGCCCCAGCATTTT
TRBV4-3,NA,16,TRBJ2-7,NA,CASSQGIAASLHEQYF,TGCGCCAGCAGCCAAGGGATAGCGGCAAGTCTCCACGAGCAGTACTTC
TRBV28,NA,15,TRBJ1-1,TRBD1,CASSLALQGDTEAFF,TGTGCCAGCAGCTTAGCCTTACAGGGGGATACTGAAGCTTTCTTT
TRBV4-3,NA,17,TRBJ2-7,NA,CASSQDVTGTGSYEQYF,TGCGCCAGCAGCCAAGATGTAACAGGTACGGGATCCTACGAGCAGTACTTC
TRBV5-4,once,14,TRBJ2-7,TRBD1,CASSFSQGGYEQYF,TGTGCCAGCAGCTTCTCACAGGGGGGATACGAGCAGTACTTC
TRBV7-9,NA,15,TRBJ2-6,NA,CASSLLHPGANVLTF,TGTGCCAGCAGCCTCCTCCATCCTGGGGCCAACGTCCTGACTTTC
TRBV19,NA,14,TRBJ1-1,NA,CASSIDSTYTEAFF,TGTGCCAGTAGTATCGACAGCACTTACACTGAAGCTTTCTTT
TRBV25-1,NA,16,TRBJ1-5,NA,CASSERGGESNQPQHF,TGTGCCAGCAGTGAAAGGGGAGGGGAAAGCAATCAGCCCCAGCATTTT
TRBV4-3,NA,15,TRBJ2-7,NA,CASSQYHGPSYEQYF,TGCGCCAGCAGCCAATACCATGGGCCCTCCTACGAGCAGTACTTC
TRBV7-9,NA,15,TRBJ1-4,TRBD1,CASSSTQGANEKLFF,TGTGCCAGCAGCTCCACACAGGGGGCTAATGAAAAACTGTTTTTT
TRBV4-2,NA,16,TRBJ2-7,NA,CASSQGEGLSHYEQYF,TGTGCCAGCAGCCAAGGAGAAGGACTTTCCCACTACGAGCAGTACTTC
TRBV6-1,NA,16,TRBJ2-3,TRBD2,CASSELAGGVADTQYF,TGTGCCAGCAGTGAACTAGCGGGAGGTGTGGCAGATACGCAGTATTTT
TRBV6-5,NA,16,TRBJ2-1,NA,CASSYYPGAGDNEQFF,TGTGCCAGCAGTTACTATCCGGGGGCAGGCGACAATGAGCAGTTCTTC
TRBV28,NA,17,TRBJ2-7,NA,CASSTLLSGSSSYEQYF,TGTGCCAGCAGTACCCTCCTCAGCGGGTCAAGCTCCTACGAGCAGTACTTC
TRBV28,NA,14,TRBJ2-7,TRBD1,CASSLLDRAYEQYF,TGTGCCAGCAGTTTATTGGACAGGGCCTACGAGCAGTACTTC
TRBV5-6,once,15,TRBJ1-6,TRBD1,CASRDWTGRDSPLHF,TGTGCCAGCAGGGACTGGACAGGGAGGGATTCACCCCTCCACTTT
TRBV27,NA,16,TRBJ2-1,NA,CASSSSLGLIYNEQFF,TGTGCCAGCAGTTCCAGCCTCGGACTGATATACAATGAGCAGTTCTTC
TRBV5-1,NA,15,TRBJ2-1,NA,CASSFTEGLYNEQFF,TGCGCCAGCAGCTTTACGGAAGGGCTTTACAATGAGCAGTTCTTC
TRBV5-6,NA,13,TRBJ1-1,NA,CASSPHGNPEAFF,TGTGCCAGCAGCCCACACGGGAACCCTGAAGCTTTCTTT
TRBV25-1,few,12,TRBJ1-1,NA,CASSRGSIEAFF,TGTGCCAGCAGTCGGGGGAGTATTGAAGCTTTCTTT
TRBV7-9,once,15,TRBJ1-1,NA,CASSLAEAAATEAFF,TGTGCCAGCAGCTTAGCGGAGGCGGCGGCCACTGAAGCTTTCTTT
TRBV7-9,NA,13,TRBJ2-7,TRBD1,CASSSGQPHEQYF,TGTGCCAGCAGCTCGGGACAGCCCCACGAGCAGTACTTC
TRBV29-1,NA,13,TRBJ1-2,NA,CSVQSQAGSGYTF,TGCAGCGTCCAGTCACAGGCTGGCAGTGGCTACACCTTC
TRBV29-1,NA,18,TRBJ2-1,TRBD1,CSVPPASTTGFGLNEQFF,TGCAGCGTCCCACCCGCGTCCACGACAGGGTTTGGTCTGAATGAGCAGTTCTTC
TRBV7-9,NA,15,TRBJ2-7,TRBD1,CASSPGGFGSYEQYF,TGTGCCAGCAGCCCAGGGGGATTTGGGTCCTACGAGCAGTACTTC
TRBV7-9,few,14,TRBJ2-4,TRBD1,CASSFQDRVDIQYF,TGTGCCAGCAGCTTCCAGGACAGGGTCGACATTCAGTACTTC
TRBV10-3,NA,12,TRBJ1-3,NA,CAMANSGNTIYF,TGTGCCATGGCCAACTCTGGAAACACCATATATTTT
TRBV28,NA,14,TRBJ2-5,NA,CASAPRDIEETQYF,TGTGCCAGCGCTCCCAGGGATATAGAAGAGACCCAGTACTTC
TRBV28,NA,16,TRBJ1-5,NA,CASSLFRDEYNQPQHF,TGTGCCAGCAGTTTGTTCAGGGACGAGTACAATCAGCCCCAGCATTTT
TRBV30,few,14,TRBJ1-6,TRBD1,CAWSGGQGVSPLHF,TGTGCCTGGAGTGGGGGACAGGGCGTCTCACCCCTCCACTTT
TRBV9,NA,13,TRBJ2-5,NA,CASSVGRDGTQYF,TGTGCCAGCAGCGTAGGCAGGGACGGGACCCAGTACTTC
TRBV27,NA,13,TRBJ1-4,NA,CASSWQVNEKLFF,TGTGCCAGCAGTTGGCAGGTTAATGAAAAACTGTTTTTT
TRBV5-6,NA,12,TRBJ1-2,NA,CASSLEQYGYTF,TGTGCCAGCAGCTTGGAGCAGTATGGCTACACCTTC
TRBV7-9,once,9,TRBJ2-7,NA,CANNYEQYF,TGTGCCAACAACTACGAGCAGTACTTC
TRBV6-5,many,15,TRBJ2-2,TRBD2,CASRITSGNTGELFF,TGTGCCAGCAGGATTACTAGCGGTAACACCGGGGAGCTGTTTTTT
TRBV4-1,NA,18,TRBJ2-3,NA,CASSSRVVLTGSTDTQYF,TGCGCCAGCAGCTCCCGAGTAGTCTTAACTGGTAGCACAGATACGCAGTATTTT
TRBV7-9,NA,13,TRBJ2-1,NA,CASSSIHNNEQFF,TGTGCCAGCAGCTCCATACATAACAATGAGCAGTTCTTC
TRBV6-5,NA,15,TRBJ2-1,TRBD2,CASSTGTSGNNEQFF,TGTGCCAGCAGCACAGGGACTAGCGGGAACAATGAGCAGTTCTTC
TRBV10-3,NA,17,TRBJ2-4,NA,CAISVSLEAGAKNIQYF,TGTGCCATCAGTGTCAGTCTTGAAGCAGGGGCCAAAAACATTCAGTACTTC
TRBV28,NA,20,TRBJ2-1,TRBD2,CASSTPARTSGRAWYNEQFF,TGTGCCAGCAGTACCCCGGCCCGGACTAGCGGGAGGGCATGGTACAATGAGCAGTTCTTC
TRBV6-5,NA,14,TRBJ1-1,TRBD1,CASSTTGMNTEAFF,TGTGCCAGCAGTACGACAGGGATGAACACTGAAGCTTTCTTT
TRBV14,NA,13,TRBJ2-2,NA,CASSPVARGELFF,TGTGCCAGCAGCCCCGTGGCCAGGGGAGAGCTGTTTTTT
TRBV27,NA,16,TRBJ1-1,TRBD1,CASSLFPTGVNTEAFF,TGTGCCAGCAGTTTATTCCCTACAGGGGTGAACACTGAAGCTTTCTTT
TRBV5-1,NA,15,TRBJ2-7,NA,CASSRTPTNANEQYF,TGCGCCAGCAGCAGGACCCCCACGAATGCCAACGAGCAGTACTTC
TRBV6-1,NA,17,TRBJ1-2,NA,CASSVYPNRDRNYGYTF,TGTGCCAGCAGTGTCTACCCTAACAGGGATCGTAACTATGGCTACACCTTC
TRBV28,NA,14,TRBJ1-5,NA,CASSLRGNNQPQHF,TGTGCCAGCAGCCTTAGGGGAAACAATCAGCCCCAGCATTTT
TRBV6-6,NA,13,TRBJ1-2,NA,CASSFTSNYGYTF,TGTGCCAGCAGTTTTACATCTAACTATGGCTACACCTTC
TRBV27,NA,14,TRBJ1-1,NA,CASSLSAEAPEAFF,TGTGCCAGCAGTTTATCGGCCGAGGCCCCTGAAGCTTTCTTT
TRBV19,few,14,TRBJ2-7,NA,CASKRNRSSYEQYF,TGTGCCAGTAAACGAAACAGGAGCTCCTACGAGCAGTACTTC
TRBV29-1,once,18,TRBJ2-5,TRBD2,CSVAGTSGSVWTEETQYF,TGCAGCGTCGCCGGGACTAGCGGGAGTGTTTGGACCGAAGAGACCCAGTACTTC